These T cell receptor beta chains were read from a single sample in a study of T cell responses to AZD1222 COVID-19 vaccine. Sequenced by immunoSEQ multiplex PCR; TCRdb stores in-frame clones only, minus some. The sample records some 130,000 clones, roughly 88% being singletons. The sample consisted of peripheral blood, taken on day 0 of AZD1222 vaccination. The receptors come from an adult in good health. Each CDR3 is given with its conserved first and last residue. Fields, in order: clone size, V gene, D gene, J gene, CDR3 DNA, CDR3 protein. A D gene is named only where the DNA matches it firmly. Size values are once, few and many counts, or a class for expanded clones, and some rows have none.

clone size: NA; V gene: TRBV5-4; D gene: NA; J gene: TRBJ2-5; CDR3 DNA: TGTGCCACACGACAGATAAACCAAGAGACCCAGTACTTC; CDR3 protein: CATRQINQETQYF
clone size: NA; V gene: TRBV18; D gene: NA; J gene: TRBJ1-2; CDR3 DNA: TGTGCCAGCTCACCGGAGGGTCTCTATGGCTACACCTTC; CDR3 protein: CASSPEGLYGYTF
clone size: once; V gene: TRBV7-7; D gene: NA; J gene: TRBJ1-5; CDR3 DNA: TGTGCCAGCAGCTTAGGGGCCACCAAAGGAGTCAATCAGCCCCAGCATTTT; CDR3 protein: CASSLGATKGVNQPQHF
clone size: NA; V gene: TRBV6-5; D gene: TRBD1; J gene: TRBJ1-2; CDR3 DNA: TGTGCCAGCGGCCTCGGGACAGGGCTTGGCTACACCTTC; CDR3 protein: CASGLGTGLGYTF
clone size: NA; V gene: TRBV6-1; D gene: NA; J gene: TRBJ1-5; CDR3 DNA: TGTGCCAGCAGTGAAGGAGCAAGGGGATACAGCAATCAGCCCCAGCATTTT; CDR3 protein: CASSEGARGYSNQPQHF
clone size: NA; V gene: TRBV5-1; D gene: NA; J gene: TRBJ2-1; CDR3 DNA: TGCGCCAGCCCCCGCCTAATAGCGGACAATGAGCAGTTCTTC; CDR3 protein: CASPRLIADNEQFF
clone size: NA; V gene: TRBV7-9; D gene: NA; J gene: TRBJ2-3; CDR3 DNA: TGTGCCTATGGGGGGCCTACGGGTGCAACCGATACGCAGTATTTT; CDR3 protein: CAYGGPTGATDTQYF
clone size: NA; V gene: TRBV24-1; D gene: NA; J gene: TRBJ1-2; CDR3 DNA: TGTGCCACCAGGGAGAACACCGAAGAGGGCTACACCTTC; CDR3 protein: CATRENTEEGYTF
clone size: NA; V gene: TRBV3-1/TRBV3-2; D gene: TRBD1; J gene: TRBJ2-7; CDR3 DNA: TGTGCCAGCAGCCCGAGACATCCGGGACAGGCAGAGCAGTACTTC; CDR3 protein: CASSPRHPGQAEQYF
clone size: NA; V gene: TRBV19; D gene: TRBD2; J gene: TRBJ2-1; CDR3 DNA: TGTGCCAGTAGTATCGGGACTAGCGGGGTTAATGAGCAGTTCTTC; CDR3 protein: CASSIGTSGVNEQFF
clone size: NA; V gene: TRBV28; D gene: NA; J gene: TRBJ1-3; CDR3 DNA: TGTGCCAGCAGTTTAACGGCGCATACCTCTGGAAACACCATATATTTT; CDR3 protein: CASSLTAHTSGNTIYF
clone size: NA; V gene: TRBV5-1; D gene: TRBD2; J gene: TRBJ2-3; CDR3 DNA: TGCGCCAGCACGGAGCGGGGGGGCTCGGATACGCAGTATTTT; CDR3 protein: CASTERGGSDTQYF
clone size: NA; V gene: TRBV10-1; D gene: NA; J gene: TRBJ2-5; CDR3 DNA: TGCGCCAGCAGTGAGCCCGGCGGGGAGACCCAGTACTTC; CDR3 protein: CASSEPGGETQYF
clone size: once; V gene: TRBV5-1; D gene: NA; J gene: TRBJ2-7; CDR3 DNA: TGCGCCAGCAGCTTGGAGGCTGCATACGAGCAGTACTTC; CDR3 protein: CASSLEAAYEQYF
clone size: NA; V gene: TRBV24-1; D gene: TRBD2; J gene: TRBJ2-1; CDR3 DNA: TGTGCCACCAGTGATTCACTAGCGGGAGTAGACAATGAGCAGTTCTTC; CDR3 protein: CATSDSLAGVDNEQFF